A single sample gave rise to the 15 T cell receptor beta chains below, sequenced in a study of T cell responses to AZD1222 COVID-19 vaccine. Assay used: immunoSEQ multiplex PCR; TCRdb lists only in-frame clones, some missing. In the table there are 150,000 or so clones, around 92% of which are singletons. The sample was peripheral blood, taken 28 days after the second AZD1222 dose. The receptors here all came from an adult who received the AZD1222 COVID-19 vaccine.

The chain employs TRBV7-2 and TRBJ2-3; 10 bases are a match to TRBD2. V gave up 5 bases and J gave up 4 bases; unmatched junction bases: 6. This CDR3 is built from 15 residues. Germline V gene data show CDR1 as SGHTA and CDR2 as FQGNSA. CDR3 sequence (DNA): TGTGCCAGCAGCCAGGCCCTAGCGGGAGCAGATACGCAGTATTTT. Amino acid sequence: CASSQALAGADTQYF.

The chain employs TRBV5-4 and TRBJ2-3; D may be TRBD1 (6 bases). The CDR3 runs to 16 residues. CDR1 is SGHNT and CDR2 is YYREEE in the germline V gene (reference sequence). The V end lost 2 bases, the J end lost 1 base, and 14 bases lay between the germline ends. The CDR3 loop is CASSFSGVGGTDTQYF. The CDR3 DNA sequence: TGTGCCAGCAGCTTCTCAGGGGTTGGGGGCACAGATACGCAGTATTTT. The full variable domain, rest sourced from reference TRBV5-4 and TRBJ2-3, is ETGVTQSPTHLIKTRGQQVTLRCSSQSGHNTVSWYQQALGQGPQFIFQYYREEENGRGNFPPRFSGLQFPNYSSELNVNALELDDSALYLCASSFSGVGGTDTQYFGPGTRLTVL.

The V gene is TRBV2, the J gene TRBJ2-5, with TRBD1 matching over 8 bases. Trimming took 7 bases from V and 2 from J; bases not matched to a gene: 15. The CDR3 has 17 amino acids. Per germline, CDR1 SNHLY and CDR2 FYNNEI. For the CDR3, the DNA is TGTGCCAGCACTCTGAGGAGGGACAGGCGAGCTCAAGAGACCCAGTACTTC. Amino acids: CASTLRRDRRAQETQYF.

The sample holds one count of this clone. This rearrangement joins TRBV5-1 to TRBJ1-1; D is unresolved. With 3 bases removed from V and 1 base from J, the gap between germline ends came to 10 bases. Germline CDR1 reads SGHRS; CDR2 reads YFSETQ. The CDR3 loop spans 14 amino acids. CDR3 loop: CASSSLDANTEAFF. CDR3 DNA: TGCGCCAGCAGCTCGCTAGACGCGAACACTGAAGCTTTCTTT.

The gene calls are TRBV6-5 and TRBJ2-2, with TRBD1 identical over 8 bases. The CDR3 is 14 residues long. Germline V gene sequence: CDR1 MNHEY, CDR2 SVGAGI. The junction had 9 bases not matched to a gene; V was cut back by 11 bases and J by 4 bases. The CDR3 DNA is TGTGCCCTGGAAGACAGGGGTGGCACCGGGGAGCTGTTTTTT. Its translation: CALEDRGGTGELFF.

The rearrangement joins TRBV28 to TRBJ1-2, with 8 bases identical to TRBD1. The CDR3 sequence is 14 residues long. The J segment lost 5 bases and the V segment lost 5 bases, leaving 7 bases of the junction unmatched. Germline loops: CDR1 MDHEN, CDR2 SYDVKM. CDR3 protein: CASSRTGTSYGYTF. In nucleotides, the CDR3 is TGTGCCAGCAGTCGGACAGGGACGTCTTATGGCTACACCTTC.

The gene calls are TRBV25-1 and TRBJ2-5; TRBD1 might be the D (5 bases). The CDR3 loop spans 15 amino acids. The V gene lost 6 bases and the J gene lost 1 base, with 15 bases spanning the gap. From germline, CDR1 is MGHDK and CDR2 SYGVNS. This CDR3 is CASSQGLGAQETQYF. The CDR3 nucleotides read TGTGCCAGCAGCCAGGGTTTAGGGGCCCAAGAGACCCAGTACTTC.

The chain links TRBV6-6 to TRBJ1-1, with D maybe TRBD1 (5 bases). Trimming removed 7 bases from V and 5 bases from J, with 14 bases in between. CDR3 size: 13 residues. CDR1 is MNHNY and CDR2 is SVGAGI in the germline V gene (reference sequence). This CDR3 is CASKTEGRTEAFF. The DNA for the CDR3 is TGTGCCAGCAAAACTGAGGGGCGAACTGAAGCTTTCTTT.

The chain employs TRBV10-1 and TRBJ1-5, with TRBD1 identical over 11 bases. This CDR3 region has 16 residues. J gave up 6 bases and V 6 bases, and 10 bases lay outside the gene matches. The V gene's germline CDR1 is WNHNN and CDR2 SYGVQD (reference sequence). CDR3 DNA sequence: TGCGCCAGCAGCGGACAGGGGGCGAAGAAGCGTCAGCCCCAGCATTTT. Translated: CASSGQGAKKRQPQHF.

As DNA, the CDR3 is TGTGCCAGCAGTCCAACGAGGGGGCGGGATAATGAAAAACTGTTTTTT. Amino acids: CASSPTRGRDNEKLFF. The V gene is TRBV27, the J gene TRBJ1-4, with TRBD1 matching over 7 bases. The J segment lost 4 bases and the V segment lost 5 bases, leaving 10 bases of the junction unmatched. The germline V gene encodes CDR1 MNHEY and CDR2 SMNVEV (reference sequence). This CDR3 has 16 residues.

V is TRBV7-9 and J is TRBJ1-1; D is possibly TRBD1 (5 bases). The CDR3 is 14 amino acids. The V gene lost 3 bases and the J gene lost 0 bases, with 8 bases spanning the gap. Germline values: CDR1 SEHNR, CDR2 FQNEAQ (reference sequence). The CDR3 loop reads CASSFTGLNTEAFF. DNA of the CDR3: TGTGCCAGCAGCTTTACAGGACTGAACACTGAAGCTTTCTTT. The whole variable domain, remainder taken from reference TRBV7-9 and TRBJ1-1, is DTGVSQNPRHKITKRGQNVTFRCDPISEHNRLYWYRQTLGQGPEFLTYFQNEAQLEKSRLLSDRFSAERPKGSFSTLEIQRTEQGDSAMYLCASSFTGLNTEAFFGQGTRLTVV.

The chain is built from TRBV27 and TRBJ2-7, with D maybe TRBD1 (5 bases). Between the trimmed V and J ends, which lost 3 bases and 1 base, there was a span of 10 bases. Germline lookup yields CDR1 MNHEY and CDR2 SMNVEV (reference sequence). The length of the CDR3 is 14 residues. In DNA, the CDR3 is TGTGCCAGCAGTTTCAAACAGGTATCCTACGAGCAGTACTTC. Its translation: CASSFKQVSYEQYF.

The V and J genes are TRBV28 and TRBJ1-5, with D possibly matching TRBD1 (5 bases). Germline V CDR1 and CDR2: MDHEN, SYDVKM. The ends were cut back, 4 bases at V and 5 bases at J, with 21 bases in the middle. There are 17 residues in the CDR3. The CDR3 region is CASSYLEGLEVDQPQHF. The CDR3 DNA reads as TGTGCCAGCAGTTACCTCGAGGGGCTGGAGGTAGATCAGCCCCAGCATTTT.

The chain has TRBV9 and TRBJ2-2, with D possibly TRBD2 on 5 matching bases. V dropped 3 bases and J dropped 5 bases, with 8 bases sitting between them. Germline loops: CDR1 SGDLS, CDR2 YYNGEE. CDR3 size: 13 residues. The DNA for the CDR3 is TGTGCCAGCAGCGAAGGAGGAACCGGGGAGCTGTTTTTT. Translating it yields CASSEGGTGELFF.

V is TRBV6-5 and J is TRBJ2-7, with 7 bases aligning to TRBD1. Germline V gives CDR1 MNHEY, CDR2 SVGAGI. This CDR3 spans 15 amino acids. J gave up 2 bases and V 3 bases, and 7 bases lay outside the gene matches. As DNA, the CDR3 is TGTGCCAGCAGTTATTCCGGGACAGAGACCTACGAGCAGTACTTC. This gives the protein CASSYSGTETYEQYF.